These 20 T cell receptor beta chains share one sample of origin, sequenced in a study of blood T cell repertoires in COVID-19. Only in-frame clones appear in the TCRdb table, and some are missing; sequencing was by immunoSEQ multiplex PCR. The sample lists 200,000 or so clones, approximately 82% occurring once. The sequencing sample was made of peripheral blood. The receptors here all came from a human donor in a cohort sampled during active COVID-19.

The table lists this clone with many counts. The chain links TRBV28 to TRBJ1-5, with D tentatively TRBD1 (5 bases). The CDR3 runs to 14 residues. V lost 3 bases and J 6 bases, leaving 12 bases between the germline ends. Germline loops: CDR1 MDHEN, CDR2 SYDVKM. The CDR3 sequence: CASSFAGNGQPQHF. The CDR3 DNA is TGTGCCAGCAGTTTTGCAGGGAACGGTCAGCCCCAGCATTTT.

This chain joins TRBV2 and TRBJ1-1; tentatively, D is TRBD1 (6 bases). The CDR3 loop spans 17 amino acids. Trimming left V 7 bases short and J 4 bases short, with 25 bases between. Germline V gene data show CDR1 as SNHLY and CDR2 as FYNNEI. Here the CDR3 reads CASTLNGQNLLGTEAFF. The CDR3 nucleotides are TGTGCCAGCACCTTAAACGGACAGAACCTCTTGGGCACTGAAGCTTTCTTT.

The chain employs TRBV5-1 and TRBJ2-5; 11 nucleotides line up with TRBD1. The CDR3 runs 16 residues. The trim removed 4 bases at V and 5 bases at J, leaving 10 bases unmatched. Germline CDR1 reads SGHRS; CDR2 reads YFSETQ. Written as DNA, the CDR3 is TGCGCCAGCAGCCCCCCCCAGGACAGGGGGCTGGAGACCCAGTACTTC. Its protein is CASSPPQDRGLETQYF.

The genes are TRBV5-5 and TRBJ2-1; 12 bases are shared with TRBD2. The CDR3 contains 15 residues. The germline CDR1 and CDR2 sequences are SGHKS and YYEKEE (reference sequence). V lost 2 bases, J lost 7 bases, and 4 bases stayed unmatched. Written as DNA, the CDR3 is TGTGCCAGCAGCTTCCTAGCGGGAGGGCCGAATGAGCAGTTCTTC. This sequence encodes CASSFLAGGPNEQFF.

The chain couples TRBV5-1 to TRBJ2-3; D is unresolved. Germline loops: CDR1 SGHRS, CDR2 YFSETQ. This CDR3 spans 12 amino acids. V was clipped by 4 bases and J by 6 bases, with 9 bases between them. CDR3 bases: TGCGCCAGCAGCATTGACGGGGATACGCAGTATTTT. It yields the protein CASSIDGDTQYF. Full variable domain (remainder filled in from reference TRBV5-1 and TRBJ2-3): KAGVTQTPRYLIKTRGQQVTLSCSPISGHRSVSWYQQTPGQGLQFLFEYFSETQRNKGNFPGRFSGRQFSNSRSEMNVSTLELGDSALYLCASSIDGDTQYFGPGTRLTVL.

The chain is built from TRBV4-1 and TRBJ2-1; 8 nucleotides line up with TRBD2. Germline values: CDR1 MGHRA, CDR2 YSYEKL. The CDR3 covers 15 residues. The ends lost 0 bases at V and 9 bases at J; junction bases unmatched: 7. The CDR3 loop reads CASSQEAAGGVEQFF. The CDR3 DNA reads TGCGCCAGCAGCCAAGAAGCGGCGGGAGGTGTTGAGCAGTTCTTC.

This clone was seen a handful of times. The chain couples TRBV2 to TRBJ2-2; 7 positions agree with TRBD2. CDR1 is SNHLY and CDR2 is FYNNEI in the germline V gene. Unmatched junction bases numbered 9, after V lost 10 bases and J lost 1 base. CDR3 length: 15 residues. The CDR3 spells CATRGSGVNTGELFF. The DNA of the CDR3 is TGTGCCACCCGAGGCAGCGGGGTGAACACCGGGGAGCTGTTTTTT.

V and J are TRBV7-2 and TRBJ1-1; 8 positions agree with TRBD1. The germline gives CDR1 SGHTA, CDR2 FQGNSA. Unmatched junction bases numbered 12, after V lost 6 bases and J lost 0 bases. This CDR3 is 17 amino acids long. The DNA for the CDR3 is TGTGCCAGCAGGGGCGGGTCAGGGGGCTTCATGAACACTGAAGCTTTCTTT. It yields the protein CASRGGSGGFMNTEAFF.

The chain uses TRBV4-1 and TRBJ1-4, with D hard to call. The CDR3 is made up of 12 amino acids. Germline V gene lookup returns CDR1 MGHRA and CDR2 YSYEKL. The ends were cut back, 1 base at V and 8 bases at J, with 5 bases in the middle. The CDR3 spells CASSQGQEKLFF. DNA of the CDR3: TGCGCCAGCAGCCAAGGGCAAGAAAAACTGTTTTTT.

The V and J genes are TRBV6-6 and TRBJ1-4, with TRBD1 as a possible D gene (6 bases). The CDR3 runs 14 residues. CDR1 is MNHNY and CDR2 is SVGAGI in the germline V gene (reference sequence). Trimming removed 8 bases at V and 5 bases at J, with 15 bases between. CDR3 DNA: TGTGCCAGCCGACAGGCAGGGGAGAATGAAAAACTGTTTTTT. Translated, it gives CASRQAGENEKLFF.

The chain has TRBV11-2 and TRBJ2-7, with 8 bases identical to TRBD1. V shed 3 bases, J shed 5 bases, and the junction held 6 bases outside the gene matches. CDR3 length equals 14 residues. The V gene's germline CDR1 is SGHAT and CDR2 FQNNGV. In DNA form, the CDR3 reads TGTGCCAGCAGCTTCCGGGACAGGATAGACGAGCAGTACTTC. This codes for CASSFRDRIDEQYF.

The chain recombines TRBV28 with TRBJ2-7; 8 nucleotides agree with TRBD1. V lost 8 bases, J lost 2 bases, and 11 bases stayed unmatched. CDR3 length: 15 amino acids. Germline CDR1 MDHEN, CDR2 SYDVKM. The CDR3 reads CASLTPGQDPYEQYF. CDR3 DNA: TGTGCCAGCTTGACTCCGGGACAGGACCCCTACGAGCAGTACTTC. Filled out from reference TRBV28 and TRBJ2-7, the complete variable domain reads DVKVTQSSRYLVKRTGEKVFLECVQDMDHENMFWYRQDPGLGLRLIYFSYDVKMKEKGDIPEGYSVSREKKERFSLILESASTNQTSMYLCASLTPGQDPYEQYFGPGTRLTVT.

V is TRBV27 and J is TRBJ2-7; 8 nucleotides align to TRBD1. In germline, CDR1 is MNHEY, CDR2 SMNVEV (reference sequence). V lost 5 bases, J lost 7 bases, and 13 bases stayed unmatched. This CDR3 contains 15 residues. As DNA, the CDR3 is TGTGCCAGCAGTACGGGACAGGTCCCTGTGTGGGAGCAGTACTTC. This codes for CASSTGQVPVWEQYF.

The CDR3 is CASRPGTGVSPLHF. As DNA, the CDR3 is TGTGCCAGCAGACCCGGGACAGGGGTATCACCCCTCCACTTT. The chain combines TRBV7-9 with TRBJ1-6; 10 positions agree with TRBD1. The ends lost 6 bases at V and 10 bases at J; junction bases unmatched: 6. The germline CDR1 and CDR2 sequences are SEHNR and FQNEAQ (reference sequence). The CDR3 spans 14 residues.

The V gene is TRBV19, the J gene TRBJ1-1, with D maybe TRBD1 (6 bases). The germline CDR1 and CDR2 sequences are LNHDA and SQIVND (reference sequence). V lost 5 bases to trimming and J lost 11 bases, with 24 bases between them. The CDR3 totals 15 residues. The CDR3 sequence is CASSQFADSREGAFF. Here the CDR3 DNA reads TGTGCCAGTAGTCAATTCGCGGACAGCCGGGAGGGTGCTTTCTTT.

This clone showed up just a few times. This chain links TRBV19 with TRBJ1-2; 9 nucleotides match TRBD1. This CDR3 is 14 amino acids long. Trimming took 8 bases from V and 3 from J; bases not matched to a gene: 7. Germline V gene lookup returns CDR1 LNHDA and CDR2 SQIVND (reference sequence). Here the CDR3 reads CASGTGTLYYGYTF. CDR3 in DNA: TGTGCCAGTGGGACAGGGACCTTATACTATGGCTACACCTTC.

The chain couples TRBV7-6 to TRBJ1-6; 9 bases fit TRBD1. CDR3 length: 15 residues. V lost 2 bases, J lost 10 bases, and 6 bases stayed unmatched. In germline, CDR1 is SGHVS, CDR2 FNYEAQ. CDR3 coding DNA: TGTGCCAGCAGCTTATCCACAGGGGGCCGGTCACCCCTCCACTTT. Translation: CASSLSTGGRSPLHF. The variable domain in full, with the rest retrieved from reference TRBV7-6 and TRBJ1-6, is GAGVSQSPRYKVTKRGQDVALRCDPISGHVSLYWYRQALGQGPEFLTYFNYEAQQDKSGLPNDRFSAERPEGSISTLTIQRTEQRDSAMYRCASSLSTGGRSPLHFGNGTRLTVT.

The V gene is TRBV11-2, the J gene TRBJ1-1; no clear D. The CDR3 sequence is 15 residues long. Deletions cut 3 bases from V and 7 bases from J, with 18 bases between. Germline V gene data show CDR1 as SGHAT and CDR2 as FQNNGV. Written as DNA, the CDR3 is TGTGCCAGCAGCTTTCTTTACGAGGCCAATGGTGAAGCTTTCTTT. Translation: CASSFLYEANGEAFF.

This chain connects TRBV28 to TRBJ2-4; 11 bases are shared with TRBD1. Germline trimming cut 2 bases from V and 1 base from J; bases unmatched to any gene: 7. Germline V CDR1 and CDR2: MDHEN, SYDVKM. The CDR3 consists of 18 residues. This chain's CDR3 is CASSLRDRGRMAKNIQYF. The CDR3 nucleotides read TGTGCCAGCAGTTTAAGGGACAGGGGGAGGATGGCCAAAAACATTCAGTACTTC.

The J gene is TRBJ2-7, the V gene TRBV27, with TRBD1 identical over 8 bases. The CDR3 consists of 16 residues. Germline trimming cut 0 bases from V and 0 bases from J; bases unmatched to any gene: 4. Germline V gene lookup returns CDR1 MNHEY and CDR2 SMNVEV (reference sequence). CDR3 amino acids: CASSLSGTGSSYEQYF. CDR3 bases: TGTGCCAGCAGTTTATCGGGGACAGGTAGCTCCTACGAGCAGTACTTC.